The 3 T cell receptor beta chains below come from one sample, sequenced in a study of beta chain features in type 1 diabetes. Expressed TCRB transcripts got sequenced, as all isolated RNA was reverse transcribed. Clones were sequenced by immunoSEQ multiplex PCR, and TCRdb holds only the in-frame ones, with some missing. The sample includes roughly 450,000 clones, more than 9.5% of them seen just once. Sequencing was carried out using naive CD4+ T cells from blood. All receptors come from a woman aged 18-29 years in good health.

V is TRBV29-1 and J is TRBJ2-7; the match to TRBD1 covers 7 bases. The CDR3 has 14 residues. Germline V gene lookup returns CDR1 SQVTM and CDR2 ANQGSEA. V was pared by 5 bases and J by 5 bases, with 12 bases of the junction left unmatched. The DNA of the CDR3 is TGCAGCGTTCGAAGGTGGGGACAGATCGACGAGCAGTACTTC. Residues: CSVRRWGQIDEQYF.

This clone was seen more than once but under ten times. CDR3 residues: CATSPRLAGYYEQYV. The CDR3 coding sequence is TGTGCCACCAGCCCAAGACTAGCGGGTTATTACGAGCAGTACGTC. This rearrangement joins TRBV15 to TRBJ2-7; 10 bases map to TRBD2. V lost 5 bases to trimming and J lost 4 bases; unmatched junction nucleotides: 8. Germline V gene lookup returns CDR1 LNHNV and CDR2 YYDKDF (reference sequence). This CDR3 is 15 amino acids long.

This clone showed up just a few times. A junction boundary mismatches the germline segment, possibly from a read error. This chain links TRBV7-9 with TRBJ2-1, with unresolved D. Germline V gene data show CDR1 as SEHNR and CDR2 as FQNEAQ (reference sequence). This CDR3 contains 15 residues. The CDR3, as DNA: TGTGCCAGCAGATTAGCCGCGGACTCCTACAATGAGCAGTTCTTC. This translates into CASRLAADSYNEQFF.